This entry lists 25 T cell receptor beta chains sequenced from one sample in a study of regulatory T cells in long-lasting Graves disease (dated by TCRdb to the early 2020s). Library method: multiplex PCR. The instrument was an Illumina HiSeq 4000. iRepertoire HTBI primers and Arm-PCR amplification of CDR3 regions were used to construct TCR beta libraries. TCRdb trimmed the raw reads at Q25, called clones with MiXCR and kept productive beta chains. Rows matching on CDR3 protein sequence are summarized as one entry with the most common DNA and genes. The sample includes about 240,000 distinct CDR3 sequences, with 20% to 25% observed a single time. The ten biggest clones cover roughly 13% of the sample. Sample time point, as interpreted from the label and publication: newly diagnosed GD, antithyroid drugs for less than 3 months. For both TCR sequencing and RNA sequencing, RNA was extracted from PBMCs in TRIzol.

The source material was peripheral blood mononuclear cells (PBMCs), sampled at new diagnosis, from a patient treated with antithyroid drugs. The source of these receptors is a female donor with Graves disease.

The chain employs TRBV28 and TRBJ2-7, with 9 bases aligning to TRBD1. The CDR3 consists of 15 residues. The V and J ends lost 5 bases and 3 bases, in that order; junction bases with no gene match: 8. Germline V CDR1 and CDR2: MDHEN, SYDVKM. The CDR3 spells CASSPLMDRGYEQYF. As DNA, the CDR3 is TGTGCCAGCAGTCCCCTAATGGACAGGGGCTACGAGCAGTACTTC.

Points on this clonotype: One end of the junction fails to match germline, which may point to a read error. V is TRBV27 and J is TRBJ2-7, with D perhaps TRBD1 (6 bases). The germline V gene has CDR1 MNHEY and CDR2 SMNVEV (reference sequence). CDR3 length: 14 residues. The CDR3 nucleotides read TGTGCCGGCAGTTTCCGGGACAACTCCTACGAGCAGTACTTC. It is translated as CAGSFRDNSYEQYF.

V is TRBV5-5 and J is TRBJ2-1; D is undetermined. CDR1 and CDR2 (germline): SGHKS, YYEKEE (reference sequence). The germline V and J ends were trimmed by 4 bases and 0 bases, with 14 bases remaining between them. This CDR3 spans 16 amino acids. This chain's CDR3 is CASSPDHFDSYNEQFF. CDR3 nucleotide sequence: TGTGCCAGCAGCCCGGACCACTTCGACTCCTACAATGAGCAGTTCTTC. Complete variable domain (other parts from reference TRBV5-5 and TRBJ2-1): DAGVTQSPTHLIKTRGQQVTLRCSPISGHKSVSWYQQVLGQGPQFIFQYYEKEERGRGNFPDRFSARQFPNYSSELNVNALLLGDSALYLCASSPDHFDSYNEQFFGPGTRLTVL.

The chain employs TRBV10-1 and TRBJ2-1, with D hard to call. Between the trimmed V and J ends, which lost 4 bases and 0 bases, there was a span of 10 bases. The CDR3 length is 15 residues. The V gene's germline CDR1 is WNHNN and CDR2 SYGVQD (reference sequence). The CDR3 sequence: CASSGSAISYNEQFF. The CDR3 DNA reads as TGCGCCAGCAGTGGGTCAGCCATCTCCTACAATGAGCAGTTCTTC.

The V gene is TRBV6-2 or TRBV6-3, the J gene TRBJ1-2; 10 nucleotides align to TRBD1. The CDR3 runs to 13 residues. V lost 8 bases to trimming and J lost 6 bases; unmatched junction nucleotides: 6. The germline V gene encodes CDR1 MNHEY and CDR2 SVGEGT. This CDR3 reads CASRDRGRHGYTF. The CDR3 DNA follows: TGTGCCAGCCGGGACAGGGGCCGCCATGGCTACACCTTC.

Ten or more counts support this clonotype. The chain combines TRBV27 with TRBJ1-6; 9 bases align to TRBD1. The J segment lost 7 bases and the V segment lost 10 bases, leaving 11 bases of the junction unmatched. The CDR3 is made up of 15 amino acids. CDR1 and CDR2 from the germline V gene are MNHEY and SMNVEV (reference sequence). This CDR3 is CATRGSTGGNSPLHF. CDR3 DNA: TGTGCCACCCGGGGGTCGACAGGGGGAAATTCACCCCTCCACTTT.

In its sample, this clonotype was seen a few times. The chain couples TRBV10-2 to TRBJ2-5; TRBD2 matches at 7 bases. The CDR3 is 11 residues long. Germline CDR1 WSHSY, CDR2 SAAADI. Trimming removed 9 bases from V and 4 bases from J; junction bases left unmatched: 2. CDR3: CASGEGETQYF. The CDR3 region has the DNA TGCGCCAGTGGGGAGGGAGAGACCCAGTACTTC.

This clonotype occurred many times. The DNA for the CDR3 is TGTGCCATCAGTGAGCGGGGGAATAGCAATCAGCCCCAGCATTTT. Translating gives CAISERGNSNQPQHF. V is TRBV10-3 and J is TRBJ1-5; D may be TRBD1 (5 bases). The CDR3 contains 15 residues. V was cut by 2 bases and J by 0 bases, with 8 bases left in between. Germline V CDR1 and CDR2: ENHRY, SYGVKD.

This clonotype has ten or more counts. The rearrangement uses TRBV6-1 and TRBJ2-7; 9 bases fit TRBD1. The ends lost 6 bases at V and 5 bases at J; junction bases unmatched: 8. CDR3 length equals 14 residues. Germline-derived CDR1 and CDR2 are MNHNS and SASEGT. The CDR3 spells CASSRRTGANEQYF. CDR3 DNA: TGTGCCAGCAGCCGTAGGACAGGGGCAAACGAGCAGTACTTC.

The sample holds many counts of this clonotype. The chain combines TRBV7-2 with TRBJ2-2; the D is unclear. The CDR3 loop spans 17 amino acids. Germline assignment: CDR1 SGHTA and CDR2 FQGNSA. The V and J ends lost 0 bases and 3 bases respectively, with 14 bases between them. CDR3 residues: CASSLALQGSHTGELFF. The CDR3 bases are TGTGCCAGCAGCTTAGCGCTTCAAGGATCCCACACCGGGGAGCTGTTTTTT.

This clonotype was seen many times. This may come from a read error, since a much larger clone is one base off. V and J are TRBV2 and TRBJ1-1, with D unresolved. The CDR3 sequence is 12 residues long. Germline CDR1 and CDR2: SNHLY and FYNNEI. CDR3 sequence: CTSSEGNTEAFF. The CDR3, as DNA: TGTACCAGCAGTGAAGGCAACACTGAAGCTTTCTTT.

This clonotype showed up many times. J is TRBJ2-1 and V is TRBV7-9; 13 bases are shared with TRBD2. The V segment lost 8 bases and the J segment 7 bases; nucleotides outside the gene matches: 26. Germline CDR1 and CDR2: SEHNR and FQNEAQ (reference sequence). The CDR3 extends over 21 amino acids. The CDR3 spells CASRALVSSMELAGGPNEQFF. Written as DNA, the CDR3 is TGTGCCAGCCGGGCCCTAGTATCAAGTATGGAACTAGCGGGAGGGCCGAATGAGCAGTTCTTC.

Notes on this clonotype: One base away lies a much larger clone, so this may be a sequencing read error. This sequence joins TRBV6-9 and TRBJ1-4; D not resolved. V was trimmed by 5 bases and J by 8 bases, leaving 9 bases between them. CDR1 and CDR2 (germline): MNHGY, SVAAGI. The CDR3 is 12 residues long. The CDR3 loop reads CASSILAEKLFF. CDR3 DNA sequence: TGTGCCAGCAGTATATTGGCCGAAAAACTGTTTTTT.

The rearrangement uses TRBV24-1 and TRBJ2-1, with 9 bases that match TRBD2. J gave up 3 bases and V 7 bases, and 3 bases lay outside the gene matches. CDR1 KGHDR and CDR2 SFDVKD come from the germline V gene. This CDR3 contains 14 residues. The CDR3, as DNA: TGTGCCACCAGCTCTAGCGGGAACTACAATGAGCAGTTCTTC. Protein sequence: CATSSSGNYNEQFF.

This clonotype was counted between two and nine times. Since a much larger clone is just one base distant, this may be a read error. This chain links TRBV7-3 with TRBJ2-2, with 7 bases matching TRBD2. The CDR3 has 16 residues. CDR1 is SGHTA, CDR2 FQGTGA, per germline. CDR3 nucleotide sequence: TGTGCCAGCAGCTTATTTCAGCGGGATGGCACCGGGGAGCTGCTTTTT. Its protein is CASSLFQRDGTGELLF.

About this clonotype: The junction shows a germline mismatch at one end, possibly a read error. This chain connects TRBV3-1 to TRBJ2-7, with no clear D. The CDR3 spans 13 residues. Germline V gene data show CDR1 as LGHDT and CDR2 as YNNKEL (reference sequence). Here the CDR3 reads CASSESTTYEQYF. CDR3 nucleotide sequence: TGCGCCAGCAGTGAGTCGACCACCTACGAGCAGTACTTC.

This clonotype was counted ten times or more. The DNA for the CDR3 is TGTGCCAGCAGCTTGGAAGTGCCCCGCTGGGGGCAGGCCCTCCACTTT. Translated, it gives CASSLEVPRWGQALHF. The chain links TRBV5-5 to TRBJ1-6; D might be TRBD1 (6 bases). The CDR3 is 16 residues long. The ends were cut back, 0 bases at V and 14 bases at J, with 21 bases in the middle. Looked up from germline, CDR1 is SGHKS and CDR2 is YYEKEE (reference sequence).

Concerning this clonotype itself: Since a much larger clone is just one base distant, this may be a read error. This chain uses TRBV7-2 with TRBJ2-2, with 7 bases matching TRBD1. The CDR3 loop spans 12 amino acids. Germline V gene sequence: CDR1 SGHTA, CDR2 FQGNSA. CDR3 sequence (DNA): TGTGCCAGCAGCTTAGATCAGGGGGAGCTGTCTTTT. Translating it yields CASSLDQGELSF.

The chain combines TRBV28 with TRBJ2-1, with 7 bases fitting TRBD2. CDR3 length: 14 amino acids. V lost 2 bases, J lost 7 bases, and 5 bases stayed unmatched. Per germline, CDR1 MDHEN and CDR2 SYDVKM. CDR3 in amino acids: CASSLREVGNEQFF. CDR3 sequence (DNA): TGTGCCAGCAGTTTACGGGAGGTTGGGAATGAGCAGTTCTTC.

This sequence joins TRBV5-4 and TRBJ2-7; 12 nucleotides match TRBD2. This CDR3 region has 16 residues. Looked up from germline, CDR1 is SGHNT and CDR2 is YYREEE (reference sequence). The junction had 5 bases not matched to a gene; V was cut back by 4 bases and J by 0 bases. CDR3 sequence reads: CASSAGLAGSSYEQYF. CDR3 sequence (DNA): TGTGCCAGCAGCGCCGGACTAGCGGGGAGCTCCTACGAGCAGTACTTC.

This clonotype was seen only a few times. The V gene is TRBV5-4, the J gene TRBJ1-1; 7 bases are shared with TRBD1. Unmatched junction bases numbered 9, after V lost 0 bases and J lost 4 bases. The germline V gene has CDR1 SGHNT and CDR2 YYREEE (reference sequence). The CDR3 extends over 16 amino acids. The CDR3 region has the DNA TGTGCCAGCAGCTTGGCCGACAGGGTGGATACCACTGAAGCTTTCTTT. Its translation: CASSLADRVDTTEAFF.

This clonotype was found many times. The gene calls are TRBV28 and TRBJ2-7; TRBD2 is a possible D gene (5 bases). The CDR3 loop spans 15 amino acids. Trimming stripped 9 bases from V and 1 base from J, with 19 bases between. Germline CDR1 and CDR2: MDHEN and SYDVKM. CDR3 nucleotide sequence: TGTGCCAGTATAGCCGGGATCGGGTGGTCCTACGAGCAGTACTTC. It is translated as CASIAGIGWSYEQYF.

This clonotype was seen repeatedly, ten times or more. V gene TRBV4-2 combines with J gene TRBJ2-7, with a possible D match to TRBD2 (6 bases). The length of the CDR3 is 14 residues. The ends were cut back, 1 base at V and 8 bases at J, with 15 bases in the middle. Germline V gives CDR1 LGHNA, CDR2 YNFKEQ. This CDR3 reads CASSQVSRDRKQYF. The DNA of the CDR3 is TGTGCCAGCAGCCAAGTTTCGCGGGACCGAAAGCAGTACTTC.

This clonotype occurred many times. V usage is TRBV20-1 and J usage is TRBJ2-5, with 10 bases matching TRBD2. This CDR3 has 13 amino acids. The V segment lost 8 bases and the J segment 4 bases; nucleotides outside the gene matches: 7. CDR1 is DFQATT and CDR2 is SNEGSKA in the germline V gene (reference sequence). The CDR3 loop reads CSSERGGRETQYF. The CDR3 bases are TGCAGTTCGGAGCGGGGGGGCCGAGAGACCCAGTACTTC.

This clonotype has ten or more counts. V is TRBV10-1 and J is TRBJ1-1; D gene ambiguous. The CDR3 runs to 13 residues. V was cut by 4 bases and J by 4 bases, with 10 bases left in between. Germline V gene data show CDR1 as WNHNN and CDR2 as SYGVQD (reference sequence). The CDR3 DNA is TGCGCCAGCAGTGCCGCGGATGGCACTGAAGCTTTCTTT. Translating gives CASSAADGTEAFF.